This T cell receptor (beta chain) comes out of a study of naive and memory T cell subsets. General observations from the study: From naive to CM, EM and EMRA, diversity decreased and Gini increased. There was no ground truth to check naive and memory subset results.

Notes on this clonotype: The antigen is unknown.

The CDR3 contains 16 residues. Germline loops: CDR1 LNHDA, CDR2 SQIVND (reference sequence). Deletions cut 1 base from V and 0 bases from J, with 9 bases between. CMV status came from CD4+ T cell IFNgamma after overnight CMV lysate stimulation of fresh PBMCs. Two oligonucleotides, mixed equimolar, formed the beta constant-region primer covering TRBC1 and TRBC2. Nested alpha and beta constant-region primers with the SP2 primer drove four PCR rounds on ligated cDNA. TCRdb reanalysed the UMI-ligation and nested PCR reads using MiXCR and keeps one entry per CDR3 protein. The table lists tens of thousands of distinct CDR3 sequences, about 8.2% of them singletons.

Sample: naive CD8+ T cells from blood. This sequence originates from a human donor in good health. The chain joins TRBV19 to TRBJ2-2; tentative D call: TRBD2 (5 bases). CDR3 sequence reads: CASSIGGFANTGELFF. The CDR3 nucleotides read TGTGCCAGTAGTATAGGCGGGTTCGCGAACACCGGGGAGCTGTTTTTT.